This TCR beta chain is drawn from a study of blood T cell repertoires in COVID-19. Study overall: Samples taken during acute and convalescent COVID-19 were collected in the United States, Italy and Spain.

In the authors' methods: Amplification of reference gene primers was used by the study to estimate nucleated cell counts. Measured with immunoSEQ multiplex PCR; TCRdb has only the in-frame clones, and not every one. V and J calls and clone size are copied from that table; D and trimming were computed from the DNA. The sample lists under 250,000 clones, roughly 90% occurring once. The CDR3 covers 15 residues. Germline V CDR1 and CDR2: MNHEY, SVGAGI. V lost 8 bases and J lost 1, with 17 bases in between. The sequence was collected from a woman between 55 and 75 years old with acute or convalescent COVID-19. V is TRBV6-5 and J is TRBJ1-1; D is perhaps TRBD1 (6 bases). The material sequenced was peripheral blood. CDR3 sequence (DNA): TGTGCCAGCTCAAAAGGGGGGGCGAGGAACACTGAAGCTTTCTTT. Protein product: CASSKGGARNTEAFF.